This T cell receptor beta chain was identified in a study of cytomegalovirus exposure and HLA in healthy donors. Findings of the study overall: Most sequenced TCRs were rare (though some public TCRs occurred in many donors). TCR beta V- and J-gene trimming was later associated with a missense DCLRE1C variant.

This clone came up once. Its antigen is as yet unknown. Primers for the PCR totalled 60 Vbeta and 13 Jbeta. Generated by immunoSEQ multiplex PCR, the TCRdb table keeps only in-frame clones and is missing some. Here the sample spans roughly 80,000 clones, about 80% being singletons. The specimen was PBMCs. This receptor was identified in a man aged 45-65 years in good health and CMV-seropositive.

CDR3: CASSQQGGAISGANVLTF. CDR3 bases: TGTGCCAGCAGCCAGCAAGGGGGTGCAATATCTGGGGCCAACGTCCTGACTTTC. The chain is built from TRBV11-2 and TRBJ2-6; possibly TRBD1 for D (6 bases). V was clipped by 5 bases and J by 1 base, with 18 bases between them. The germline V gene encodes CDR1 SGHAT and CDR2 FQNNGV. The CDR3 sequence is 18 residues long.